This T cell receptor (beta chain) was recorded in a study of T cells in Graves' hyperthyroidism and ophthalmopathy. RNA transcripts yielded amplified TCR beta CDR3 regions. The study used the HTBI primer set for a first-round RT-PCR of the TCR CDR3. TCRdb used MiXCR to reprocess the multiplex PCR reads, holding one entry per CDR3 protein. The sample holds hundreds of thousands of distinct CDR3 sequences, more than 12% seen once. This clonotype was detected only a few times. Its matching antigen is unknown. Study-level results: Most thyroid clonotypes with frequency above 0.001 were detected in blood. Model predictions of ophthalmopathy came a median about six months before onset.

The CDR3 covers 14 residues. Per germline, CDR1 SGHRS and CDR2 YFSETQ. The V and J ends lost 7 bases and 0 bases respectively, with 12 bases between them. Ophthalmopathy patients all had a Clinical Activity Score of at least 3, a NOSPECS grade of at least 4 and disease under 3 months old. The PBMCs studied were ones that came from around 10 ml fresh peripheral blood. The chain uses TRBV5-1 and TRBJ2-3; D remains unclear. Sequencing was done on a sample of blood. This TCR came from a woman aged 45-65 years with Graves' ophthalmopathy. In DNA form, the CDR3 reads TGCGCCAGCCACGCGGCGATGAGCACAGATACGCAGTATTTT. Translating gives CASHAAMSTDTQYF.